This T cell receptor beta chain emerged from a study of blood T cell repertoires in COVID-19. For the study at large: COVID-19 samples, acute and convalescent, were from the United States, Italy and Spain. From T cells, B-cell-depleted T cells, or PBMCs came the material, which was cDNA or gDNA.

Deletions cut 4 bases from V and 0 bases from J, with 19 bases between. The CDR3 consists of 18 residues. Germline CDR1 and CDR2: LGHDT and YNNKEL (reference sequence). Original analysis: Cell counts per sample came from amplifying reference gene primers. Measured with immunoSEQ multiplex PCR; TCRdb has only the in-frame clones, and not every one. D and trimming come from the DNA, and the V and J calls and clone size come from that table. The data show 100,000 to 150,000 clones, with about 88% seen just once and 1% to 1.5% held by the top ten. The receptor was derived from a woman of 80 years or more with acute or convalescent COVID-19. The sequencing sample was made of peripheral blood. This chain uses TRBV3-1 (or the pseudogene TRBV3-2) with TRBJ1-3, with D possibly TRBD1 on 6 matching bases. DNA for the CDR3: TGTGCCAGCAGCCGAAGAGGGGGGGAAAGGAGCTCTGGAAACACCATATATTTT. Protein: CASSRRGGERSSGNTIYF.